This T cell receptor (beta chain) was retrieved from a study of T-cell memory formation after mild COVID-19 (dated by TCRdb to about 2021). Background on the whole study: Most TCR sequence clusters were specific to one of the two donors. In a couple of donors, T-cell clones that expanded and contracted after mild COVID-19 were followed by sequencing TCRalpha and TCRbeta repertoires longitudinally. Two young, previously healthy adult volunteers made up the cohort, one male and one female. Study-level results and caveats: Some responding clones were detected in pre-infection memory, which suggested that pre-existing cross-reactive memory T cells had joined the SARS-CoV-2 response. SARS-CoV-2 specificity of the second-wave clones peaking on day 37 was not confirmed. Only a couple of mild cases were covered by the study, and larger cohorts that include severe cases with pre-infection samples were considered necessary. Contracting CD4+ clones were located mainly in the CM and EM memory subsets, whereas CD8+ clones were found to be enriched in EMRA. From day 15 to 85, contracting clones showed balanced CD4/CD8 phenotypes, whereas a second wave of clones that expanded from day 15 to 37 leaned towards CD4+.

The sequencer was an Illumina NovaSeq 6000. cDNA libraries for TCRalpha and TCRbeta were prepared by 5'RACE using constant-segment primers, with sample barcodes and unique molecular identifiers added. RNA was extracted from every sample with Trizol reagent. Amplification of the libraries took two PCR steps, and the second step added a second sample barcode plus Illumina TruSeq adapters. Libraries were sequenced on an Illumina NovaSeq with 2 x 150 bp paired-end reads. Per the authors' processing: Demultiplexing of reads and collapsing into UMI-guided consensus sequences were performed with migec v1.2.7. With mixcr v2.1.11, UMI consensuses were aligned to TRA and TRB V and J templates and assembled into clonotypes. A clonotype was counted as expanded or contracted only when both edgeR and NoisET called the clonotype significant, with the noise models trained on biological replicates. For edgeR calls, the cutoffs were a false discovery rate-adjusted p below 0.01 and a log2 fold-change threshold of 1. PCA with hierarchical clustering of max-normalized trajectories of the 1000 most abundant clonotypes was used as exploratory dynamics analysis. The CD4 or CD8 phenotype of responding clones was assigned using the separately sequenced CD4+ and CD8+ repertoires. The public reads were reprocessed in TCRdb via fastp at Q25 and MiXCR, keeping in-frame beta chains. All rows with the same CDR3 protein become a single entry with the most common DNA and genes. The V and J calls and clone size come from TCRdb's table, not from the authors' own analysis. The sample table contains approximately 170,000 distinct CDR3 sequences; only one count was recorded for 13% of them. The top ten clonotypes cover 2.5% to 4% of the sample.

Ficoll-Paque density gradient centrifugation was used to isolate PBMCs. Concerning this clonotype: Its antigen is not yet known. No base-level quality is on record; no much larger clone is a single base apart.

The receptor was derived from a man aged 18 to 30 who had mild COVID-19 (a few samples of this study predate the infection). The sample titles of this study are shuffled in the database, so cell type and time point are left out; the donor was told from shared clones. The specimen sequenced was PBMCs or a T cell subset sorted from them (not recorded which).

The CDR3 protein: CASIPMAGGTEAFF. Here is the DNA: TGTGCCAGCATTCCTATGGCTGGCGGGACTGAAGCTTTCTTT. The chain uses TRBV11-2 and TRBJ1-1; there is no confident call for the D gene. Deletion took 7 bases off V and 5 bases off J, with a span of 17 bases between the germline ends. Taken from the germline V gene, the CDR1 and CDR2 loops are SGHAT and FQNNGV. The CDR3 numbers 14 residues from cysteine through phenylalanine. Only the CDR3 DNA is retained, 42 bases long and in frame from the first base.